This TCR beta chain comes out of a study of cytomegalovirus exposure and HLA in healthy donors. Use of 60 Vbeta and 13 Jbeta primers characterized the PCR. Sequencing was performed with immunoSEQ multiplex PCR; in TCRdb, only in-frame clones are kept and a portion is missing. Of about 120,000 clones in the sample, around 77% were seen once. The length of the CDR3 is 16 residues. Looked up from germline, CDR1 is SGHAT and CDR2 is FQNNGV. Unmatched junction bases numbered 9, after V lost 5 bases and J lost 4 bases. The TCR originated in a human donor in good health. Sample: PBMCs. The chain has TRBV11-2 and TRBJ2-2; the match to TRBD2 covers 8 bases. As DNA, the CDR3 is TGTGCCAGCAGCCGCTCCGAGCGGGAGTCCACCGGGGAGCTGTTTTTT. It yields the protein CASSRSERESTGELFF.